The 9 T cell receptor beta chains reported below all come from one sample, sequenced in a study of T cell responses to AZD1222 COVID-19 vaccine. Method: immunoSEQ multiplex PCR; TCRdb's copy keeps in-frame clones and lacks some. The sample holds some 80,000 clones, 85% to 90% seen once. Sequenced material: peripheral blood, taken on day 0 of AZD1222 vaccination. The source of these receptors is an adult in good health.

This rearrangement joins TRBV6-1 to TRBJ1-2; 7 nucleotides align to TRBD1. CDR3 length: 17 residues. V lost 2 bases to trimming and J lost 2 bases; unmatched junction nucleotides: 11. In germline, CDR1 is MNHNS, CDR2 SASEGT. The CDR3: CASSERKGSQGNYGYTF. CDR3 DNA sequence: TGTGCCAGCAGTGAAAGGAAGGGGTCACAGGGGAACTATGGCTACACCTTC.

This chain uses TRBV3-1 (or the pseudogene TRBV3-2) with TRBJ2-1; TRBD2 agrees at 9 bases. CDR3 size: 16 residues. Trimming at V came to 2 bases and at J to 5 bases, leaving 7 bases not matched to a gene. Germline loops: CDR1 LGHDT, CDR2 YNNKEL (reference sequence). The CDR3: CASSQPLGGGDNEQFF. CDR3 nucleotide sequence: TGTGCCAGCAGCCAACCCTTGGGCGGGGGGGACAATGAGCAGTTCTTC.

The chain recombines TRBV6-5 with TRBJ1-5, with D maybe TRBD1 (6 bases). Trimming removed 11 bases from V and 0 bases from J, with 14 bases in between. The V gene's germline CDR1 is MNHEY and CDR2 SVGAGI. CDR3 length: 14 residues. The CDR3 nucleotides read TGTGCCGGCTCCAGGGGATATAGCAATCAGCCCCAGCATTTT. Translating gives CAGSRGYSNQPQHF.

This sequence joins TRBV7-9 and TRBJ2-1; TRBD2 matches at 7 bases. The CDR3 contains 17 residues. Germline loops: CDR1 SEHNR, CDR2 FQNEAQ (reference sequence). After removal of 2 bases from V and 8 bases from J, the junction contained 15 bases not matched to a gene. Here the CDR3 reads CASSLLGGDYQSYEQFF. Written as DNA, the CDR3 is TGTGCCAGCAGCTTATTAGGAGGGGACTACCAATCCTATGAGCAGTTCTTC.

J is TRBJ1-4 and V is TRBV29-1, with no clear D. This CDR3 region has 14 residues. Germline values: CDR1 SQVTM, CDR2 ANQGSEA. The ends were cut back, 7 bases at V and 12 bases at J, with 24 bases in the middle. The CDR3 nucleotides are TGCAGCGCCACACGGAGGGCCGAAAAAAACGAACTGTTTTTT. Residues: CSATRRAEKNELFF.

The chain employs TRBV10-1 and TRBJ2-3, with D unresolved. Trimming removed 2 bases from V and 0 bases from J, with 9 bases in between. CDR3 length: 15 residues. The germline gives CDR1 WNHNN, CDR2 SYGVQD (reference sequence). DNA of the CDR3: TGCGCCAGCAGTGAGGGCGGATCTAGCACAGATACGCAGTATTTT. Protein sequence: CASSEGGSSTDTQYF.

The V gene is TRBV5-1, the J gene TRBJ2-7; the match to TRBD1 covers 7 bases. CDR1 is SGHRS, CDR2 YFSETQ, per germline. Trimming took 4 bases from V and 5 from J; bases not matched to a gene: 9. This CDR3 is 14 amino acids long. In nucleotides, the CDR3 is TGCGCCAGCAGCCCCGGGACAGCGGATCACGAGCAGTACTTC. The encoded protein is CASSPGTADHEQYF.

The chain joins TRBV7-9 to TRBJ2-6; the D is unclear. Per germline, CDR1 SEHNR and CDR2 FQNEAQ (reference sequence). The germline V and J ends were trimmed by 3 bases and 4 bases, with 10 bases remaining between them. The CDR3 has 15 amino acids. CDR3 region: CASSLGLTGANVLTF. In nucleotides, the CDR3 is TGTGCCAGCAGCTTGGGCCTTACAGGGGCCAACGTCCTGACTTTC.

V gene TRBV28 combines with J gene TRBJ1-1; 10 bases match TRBD1. Germline V gives CDR1 MDHEN, CDR2 SYDVKM. This CDR3 comprises 14 residues. Trimming cost V 5 bases and J 5 bases; bases outside gene matches: 5. CDR3 sequence reads: CASSVRQGATEAFF. Written as DNA, the CDR3 is TGTGCCAGCAGTGTTCGACAGGGGGCAACTGAAGCTTTCTTT.